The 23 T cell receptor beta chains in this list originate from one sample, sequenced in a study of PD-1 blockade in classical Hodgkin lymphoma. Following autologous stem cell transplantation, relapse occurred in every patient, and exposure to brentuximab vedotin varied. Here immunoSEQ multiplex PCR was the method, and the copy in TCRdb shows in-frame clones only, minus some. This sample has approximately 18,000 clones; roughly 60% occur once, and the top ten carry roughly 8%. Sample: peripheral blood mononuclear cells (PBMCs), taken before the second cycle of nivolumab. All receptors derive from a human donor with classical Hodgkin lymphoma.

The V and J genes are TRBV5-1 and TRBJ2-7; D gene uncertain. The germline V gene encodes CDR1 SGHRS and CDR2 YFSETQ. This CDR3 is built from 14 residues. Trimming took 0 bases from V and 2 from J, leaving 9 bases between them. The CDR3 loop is CASSLAGRAYEQYF. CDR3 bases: TGCGCCAGCAGCTTGGCGGGCAGAGCCTACGAGCAGTACTTC.

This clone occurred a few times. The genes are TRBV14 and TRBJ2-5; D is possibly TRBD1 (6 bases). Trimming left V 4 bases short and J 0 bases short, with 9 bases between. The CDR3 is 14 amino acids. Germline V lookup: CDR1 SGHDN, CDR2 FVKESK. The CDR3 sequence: CASSPDSYQETQYF. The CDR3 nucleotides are TGTGCCAGCAGCCCGGACAGTTACCAAGAGACCCAGTACTTC.

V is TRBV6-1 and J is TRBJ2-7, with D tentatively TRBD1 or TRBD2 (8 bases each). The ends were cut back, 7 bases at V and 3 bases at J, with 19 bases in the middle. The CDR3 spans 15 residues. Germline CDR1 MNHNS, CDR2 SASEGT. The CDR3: CASTGGGQVRYEQYF. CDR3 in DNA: TGTGCCAGCACCGGGGGGGGACAGGTCCGCTACGAGCAGTACTTC.

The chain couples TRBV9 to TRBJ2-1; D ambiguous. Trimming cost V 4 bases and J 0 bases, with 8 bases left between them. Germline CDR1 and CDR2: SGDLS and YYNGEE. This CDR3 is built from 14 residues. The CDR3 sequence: CASSLSSSYNEQFF. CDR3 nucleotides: TGTGCCAGCAGCCTTTCGAGCTCCTACAATGAGCAGTTCTTC. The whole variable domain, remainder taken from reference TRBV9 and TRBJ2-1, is DSGVTQTPKHLITATGQRVTLRCSPRSGDLSVYWYQQSLDQGLQFLIQYYNGEERAKGNILERFSAQQFPDLHSELNLSSLELGDSALYFCASSLSSSYNEQFFGPGTRLTVL.

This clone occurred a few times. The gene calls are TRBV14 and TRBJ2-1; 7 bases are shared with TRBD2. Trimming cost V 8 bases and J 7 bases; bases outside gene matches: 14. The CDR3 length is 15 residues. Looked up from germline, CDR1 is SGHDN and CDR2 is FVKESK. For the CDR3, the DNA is TGTGCCAGCGACCAGCGGGATAAAGTTGAAAATGAGCAGTTCTTC. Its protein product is CASDQRDKVENEQFF.

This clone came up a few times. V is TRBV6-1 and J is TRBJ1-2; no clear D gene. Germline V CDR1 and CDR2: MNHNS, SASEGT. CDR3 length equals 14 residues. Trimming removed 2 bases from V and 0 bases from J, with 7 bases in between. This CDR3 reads CASSERTANYGYTF. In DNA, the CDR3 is TGTGCCAGCAGTGAAAGGACGGCTAACTATGGCTACACCTTC.

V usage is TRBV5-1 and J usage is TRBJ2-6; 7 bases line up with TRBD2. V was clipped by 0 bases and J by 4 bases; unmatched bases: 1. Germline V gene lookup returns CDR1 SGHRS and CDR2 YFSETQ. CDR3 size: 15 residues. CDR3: CASSLVGLGANVLTF. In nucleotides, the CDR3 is TGCGCCAGCAGCTTGGTGGGACTAGGGGCCAACGTCCTGACTTTC.

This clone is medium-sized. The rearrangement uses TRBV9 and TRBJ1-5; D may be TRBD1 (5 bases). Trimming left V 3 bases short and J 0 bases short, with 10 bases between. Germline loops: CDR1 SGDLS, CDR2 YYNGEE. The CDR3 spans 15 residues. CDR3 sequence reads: CASSATAYSNQPQHF. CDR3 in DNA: TGTGCCAGCAGCGCGACAGCTTATAGCAATCAGCCCCAGCATTTT.

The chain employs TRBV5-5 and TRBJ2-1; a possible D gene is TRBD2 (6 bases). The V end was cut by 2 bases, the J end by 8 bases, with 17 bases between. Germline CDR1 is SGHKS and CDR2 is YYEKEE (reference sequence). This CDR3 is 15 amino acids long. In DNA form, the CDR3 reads TGTGCCAGCAGCTTAACGGTGGGACTGAGGGATGAGCAGTTCTTC. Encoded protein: CASSLTVGLRDEQFF.

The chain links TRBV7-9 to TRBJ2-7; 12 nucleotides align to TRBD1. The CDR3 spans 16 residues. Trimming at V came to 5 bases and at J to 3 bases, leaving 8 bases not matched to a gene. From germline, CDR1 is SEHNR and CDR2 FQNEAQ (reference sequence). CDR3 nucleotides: TGTGCCAGCAGCCAAGCGGGACAGGGGGCGCGCTACGAGCAGTACTTC. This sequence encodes CASSQAGQGARYEQYF.

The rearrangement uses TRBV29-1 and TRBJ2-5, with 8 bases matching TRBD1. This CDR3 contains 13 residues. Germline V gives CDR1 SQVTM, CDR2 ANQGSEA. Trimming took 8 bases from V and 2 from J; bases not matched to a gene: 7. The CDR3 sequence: CSIAGTGQETQYF. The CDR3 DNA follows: TGCAGCATTGCCGGGACAGGACAAGAGACCCAGTACTTC.

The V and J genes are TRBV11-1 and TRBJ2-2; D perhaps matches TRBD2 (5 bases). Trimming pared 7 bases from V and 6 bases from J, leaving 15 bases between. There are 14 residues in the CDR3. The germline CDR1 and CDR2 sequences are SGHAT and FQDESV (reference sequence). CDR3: CASTLLGRSGELFF. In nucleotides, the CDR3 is TGTGCCAGCACCCTTTTAGGGAGATCCGGGGAGCTGTTTTTT.

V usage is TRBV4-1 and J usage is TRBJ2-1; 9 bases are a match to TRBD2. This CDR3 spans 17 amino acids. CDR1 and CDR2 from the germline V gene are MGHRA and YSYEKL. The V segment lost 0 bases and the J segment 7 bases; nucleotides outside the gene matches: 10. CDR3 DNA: TGCGCCAGCAGCCAAGAAAGGAGGCGGGAGGGCCAGAATGAGCAGTTCTTC. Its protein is CASSQERRREGQNEQFF.

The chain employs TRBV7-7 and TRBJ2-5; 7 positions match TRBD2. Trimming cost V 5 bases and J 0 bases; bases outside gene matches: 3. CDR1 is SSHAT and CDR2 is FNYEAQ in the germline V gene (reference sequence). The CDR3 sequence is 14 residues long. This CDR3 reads CASSGRGDQETQYF. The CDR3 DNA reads TGTGCCAGCAGCGGTCGGGGGGACCAAGAGACCCAGTACTTC.

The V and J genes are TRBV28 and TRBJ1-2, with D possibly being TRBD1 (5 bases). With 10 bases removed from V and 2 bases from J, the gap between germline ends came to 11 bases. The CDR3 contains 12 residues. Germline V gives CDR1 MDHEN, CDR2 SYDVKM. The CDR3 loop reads CATTDKNYGYTF. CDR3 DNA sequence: TGTGCCACCACGGACAAAAACTATGGCTACACCTTC.

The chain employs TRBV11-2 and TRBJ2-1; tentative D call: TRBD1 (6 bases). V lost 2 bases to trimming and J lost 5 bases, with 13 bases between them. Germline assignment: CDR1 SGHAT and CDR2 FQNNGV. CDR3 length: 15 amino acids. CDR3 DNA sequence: TGTGCCAGCAGCTTACAACAGGGTCCCCACAATGAGCAGTTCTTC. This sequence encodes CASSLQQGPHNEQFF.

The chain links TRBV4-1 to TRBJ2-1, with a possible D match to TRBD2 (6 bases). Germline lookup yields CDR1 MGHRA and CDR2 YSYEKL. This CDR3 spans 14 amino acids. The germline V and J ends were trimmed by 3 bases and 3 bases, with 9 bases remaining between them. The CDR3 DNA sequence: TGCGCCAGCAGCCACAGGGAGGTCTACAATGAGCAGTTCTTC. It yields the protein CASSHREVYNEQFF.

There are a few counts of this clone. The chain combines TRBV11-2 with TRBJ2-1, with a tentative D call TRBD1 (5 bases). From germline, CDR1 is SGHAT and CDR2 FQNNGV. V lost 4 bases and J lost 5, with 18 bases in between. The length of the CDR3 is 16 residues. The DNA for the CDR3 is TGTGCCAGCAGCTACCTAGGGGCGCAGCCCAACAATGAGCAGTTCTTC. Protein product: CASSYLGAQPNNEQFF.

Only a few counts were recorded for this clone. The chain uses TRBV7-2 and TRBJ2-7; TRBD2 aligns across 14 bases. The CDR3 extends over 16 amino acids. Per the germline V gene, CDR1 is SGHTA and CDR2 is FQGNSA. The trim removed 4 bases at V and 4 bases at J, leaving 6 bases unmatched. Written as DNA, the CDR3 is TGTGCCAGCAGCTGGAGACTAGCGGGAGGGCCGTACGAGCAGTACTTC. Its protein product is CASSWRLAGGPYEQYF.

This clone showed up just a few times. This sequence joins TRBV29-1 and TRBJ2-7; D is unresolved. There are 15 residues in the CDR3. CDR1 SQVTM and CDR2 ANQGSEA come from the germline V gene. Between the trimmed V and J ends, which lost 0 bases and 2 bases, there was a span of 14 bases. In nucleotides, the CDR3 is TGCAGCGTTGAAGATCGAGCCTCTAGTACCTACGAGCAGTACTTC. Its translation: CSVEDRASSTYEQYF.

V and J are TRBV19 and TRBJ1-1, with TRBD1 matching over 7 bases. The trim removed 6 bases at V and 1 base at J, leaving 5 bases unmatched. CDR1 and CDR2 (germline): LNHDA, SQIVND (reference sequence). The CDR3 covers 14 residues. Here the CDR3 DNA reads TGTGCCAGTAGCCTGGACAGGACGAACACTGAAGCTTTCTTT. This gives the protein CASSLDRTNTEAFF.

The CDR3 coding sequence is TGTGCCAGTAGGGGGGAGAGAAGGACAGATACGCAGTATTTT. This translates into CASRGERRTDTQYF. The chain combines TRBV19 with TRBJ2-3; D tentatively fits TRBD1 or TRBD2 (5 bases each). This CDR3 region has 14 residues. Trimming took 6 bases from V and 3 from J, leaving 13 bases between them. CDR1 and CDR2 (germline): LNHDA, SQIVND (reference sequence). Full variable domain (outside the CDR3, taken from reference TRBV19 and TRBJ2-3): DGGITQSPKYLFRKEGQNVTLSCEQNLNHDAMYWYRQDPGQGLRLIYYSQIVNDFQKGDIAEGYSVSREKKESFPLTVTSAQKNPTAFYLCASRGERRTDTQYFGPGTRLTVL.

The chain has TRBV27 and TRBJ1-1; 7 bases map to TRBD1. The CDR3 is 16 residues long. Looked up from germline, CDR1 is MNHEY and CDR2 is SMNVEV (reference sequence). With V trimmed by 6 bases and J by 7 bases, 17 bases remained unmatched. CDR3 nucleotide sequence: TGTGCCAGCAGCTTAGTCTCCGGGACAGTTCTCCTTGAAGCTTTCTTT. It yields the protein CASSLVSGTVLLEAFF.